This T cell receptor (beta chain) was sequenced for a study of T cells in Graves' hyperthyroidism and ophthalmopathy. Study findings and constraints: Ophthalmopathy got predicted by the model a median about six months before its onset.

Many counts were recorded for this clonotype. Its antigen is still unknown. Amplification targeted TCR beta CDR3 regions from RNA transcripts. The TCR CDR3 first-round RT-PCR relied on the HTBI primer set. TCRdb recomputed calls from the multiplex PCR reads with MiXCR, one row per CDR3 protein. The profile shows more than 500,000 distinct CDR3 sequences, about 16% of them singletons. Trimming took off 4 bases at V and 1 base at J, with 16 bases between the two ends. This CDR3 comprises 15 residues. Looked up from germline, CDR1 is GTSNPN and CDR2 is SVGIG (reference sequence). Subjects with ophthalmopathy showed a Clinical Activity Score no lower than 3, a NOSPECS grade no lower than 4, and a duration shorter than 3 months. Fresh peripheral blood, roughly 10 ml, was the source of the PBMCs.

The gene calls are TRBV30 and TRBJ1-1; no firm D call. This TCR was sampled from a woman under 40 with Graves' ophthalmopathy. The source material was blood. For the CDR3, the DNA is TGTGCCTGGAAGCCGATGGGCAGTCCGAACACTGAAGCTTTCTTT. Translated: CAWKPMGSPNTEAFF.